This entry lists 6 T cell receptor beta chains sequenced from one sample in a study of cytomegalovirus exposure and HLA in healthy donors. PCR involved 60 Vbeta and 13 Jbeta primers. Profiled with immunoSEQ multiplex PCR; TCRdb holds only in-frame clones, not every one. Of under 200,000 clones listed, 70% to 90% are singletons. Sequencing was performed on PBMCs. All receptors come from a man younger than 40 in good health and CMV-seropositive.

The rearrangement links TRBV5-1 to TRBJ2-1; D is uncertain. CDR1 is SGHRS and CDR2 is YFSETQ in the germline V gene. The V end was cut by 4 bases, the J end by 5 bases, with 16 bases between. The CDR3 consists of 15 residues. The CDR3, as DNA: TGCGCCAGCAGCCCCGACGGCGGTCCCAACAATGAGCAGTTCTTC. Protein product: CASSPDGGPNNEQFF.

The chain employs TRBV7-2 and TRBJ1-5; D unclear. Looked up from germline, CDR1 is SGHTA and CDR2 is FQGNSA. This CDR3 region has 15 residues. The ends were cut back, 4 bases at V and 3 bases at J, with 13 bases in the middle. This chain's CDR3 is CASSSLGRSNQPQHF. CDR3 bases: TGTGCCAGCAGCTCCCTCGGTCGGTCCAATCAGCCCCAGCATTTT.

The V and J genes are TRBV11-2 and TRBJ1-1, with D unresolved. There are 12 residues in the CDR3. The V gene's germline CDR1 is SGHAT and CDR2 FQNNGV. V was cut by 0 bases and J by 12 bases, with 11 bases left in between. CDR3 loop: CASSLEAGRTFF. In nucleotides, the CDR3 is TGTGCCAGCAGCTTAGAAGCCGGGAGGACTTTCTTT.

For the CDR3, the DNA is TGTGCCAGCAGCTTCGGGGGGCTTAACACCGGGGAGCTGTTTTTT. This sequence encodes CASSFGGLNTGELFF. This chain joins TRBV5-6 and TRBJ2-2, with D possibly matching TRBD2 (7 bases). V was cut by 2 bases and J by 2 bases, with 10 bases left in between. Germline V gives CDR1 SGHDT, CDR2 YYEEEE. The CDR3 runs to 15 residues.

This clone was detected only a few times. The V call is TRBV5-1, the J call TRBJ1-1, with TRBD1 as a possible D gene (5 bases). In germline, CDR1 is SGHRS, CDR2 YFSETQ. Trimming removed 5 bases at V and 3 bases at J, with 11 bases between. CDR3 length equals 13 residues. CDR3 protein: CASSSGGDTEAFF. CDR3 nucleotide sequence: TGCGCCAGCAGTTCCGGAGGGGACACTGAAGCTTTCTTT.

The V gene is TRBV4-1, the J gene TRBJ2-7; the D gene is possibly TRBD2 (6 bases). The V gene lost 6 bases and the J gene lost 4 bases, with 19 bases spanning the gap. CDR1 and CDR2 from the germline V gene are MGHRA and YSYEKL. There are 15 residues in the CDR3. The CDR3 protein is CASRPIPGLAYEQYF. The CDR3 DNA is TGCGCCAGCAGACCAATTCCGGGACTTGCGTACGAGCAGTACTTC.